These T cell receptor beta chains were read from a single sample in a study of identical twins. TCRdb reanalysed the 5' RACE reads using MiXCR and keeps one entry per CDR3 protein. The table lists 1.5 million to 2 million distinct CDR3 sequences, roughly 35% of them singletons. The specimen sequenced was cord blood. The origin of the receptors is a newborn girl in good health. CDR3s include the opening cysteine and the closing phenylalanine or tryptophan. The order of the fields is D gene, clone size, J gene, V gene, CDR3 DNA, CDR3 protein. A D gene is named only where the DNA matches it firmly. Size tells how often a clone was seen (once, few, many) or the class of an expanded clone, and some rows leave it out.

TRBD2 | few | TRBJ2-3 | TRBV20-1 | TGCAGTGCTAGAGATGGGCGGGAGTACGGCACAGATACGCAGTATTTT | CSARDGREYGTDTQYF
. | few | TRBJ1-2 | TRBV5-1 | TGCGCCAGCAGCTTGGCCGACACTAACTATGGCTACACCTTC | CASSLADTNYGYTF
TRBD1 | . | TRBJ1-5 | TRBV20-1 | TGCAGTGCCCCAGGGGGCCGAAATCAGCCCCAGCATTTT | CSAPGGRNQPQHF
TRBD2 | . | TRBJ2-3 | TRBV25-1 | TGTGCCAGCAGTGGCCCCCCGGTAGCGGGATCCACAGATACGCAGTATTTT | CASSGPPVAGSTDTQYF
TRBD1 | . | TRBJ1-5 | TRBV7-9 | TGTGCCAGCAGCTTAGTGGGACAGGGAGGTTATAGCAATCAGCCCCAGCATTTT | CASSLVGQGGYSNQPQHF
. | few | TRBJ1-1 | TRBV3-1 | TGTGCCAGCAGCCAAAGTAACACGGGTATGAAAGCTTTCTTT | CASSQSNTGMKAFF
TRBD1 | few | TRBJ1-3 | TRBV27 | TGTGCCAGCAGTCCCGGGACAGGAGGAAACACCATATATTTT | CASSPGTGGNTIYF
TRBD2 | . | TRBJ2-1 | TRBV7-8 | TGTGCCAGCAGCTTAGAAGGCGGGAGGGCCTTTTACAATGAGCAGTTCTTC | CASSLEGGRAFYNEQFF
. | . | TRBJ2-7 | TRBV6-6 | TGTGCCAGCAGTTACTCTAGAGCCTACGAGCAGCACTTC | CASSYSRAYEQHF
. | . | TRBJ1-1 | TRBV5-1 | TGCGCCAGCAGCTCCGGAGGACCCCTGGGCACTGAAGCTTTCTTT | CASSSGGPLGTEAFF
. | . | TRBJ1-6 | TRBV20-1 | TGCAGTGCTAGGTCGCCCGCTAGCTCCTATAATCCACCCCTCCACTTT | CSARSPASSYNPPLHF
. | few | TRBJ2-7 | TRBV10-1 | TGCGCCAGCAGCAAAGTGCCCGACTACGAGCAGTACTTC | CASSKVPDYEQYF
TRBD1 | . | TRBJ2-1 | TRBV25-1 | TGTGCCAGCGGTGATGGGCAAACCGGGACAGGGGGCAATGAGCAGTTCTTC | CASGDGQTGTGGNEQFF
TRBD1 | few | TRBJ1-1 | TRBV6-4 | TGTGTGGTCCCGGGACAGGGTTTGAACACTGAAGCTTTCTTT | CVVPGQGLNTEAFF
TRBD1 | . | TRBJ2-5 | TRBV12-3/TRBV12-4 | TGTGCCAGCAGTACAACGACAGGGTGGCTCCAAGAGACCCAGTACTTC | CASSTTTGWLQETQYF
. | . | TRBJ2-5 | TRBV7-2 | TGTGCCAGCAGCTTAGTAGCACAGCAAGAGACCCAGTACTTC | CASSLVAQQETQYF
TRBD1 | few | TRBJ2-5 | TRBV4-1 | TGCGCCAGCAGCCATTGGGGACAGCAAGAGACCCAGTACTTC | CASSHWGQQETQYF
TRBD1 | many | TRBJ2-7 | TRBV4-2 | TGTGCCAGCAGCCCCTTGGACAGGGCGTCCTACGAGCAGTACTTC | CASSPLDRASYEQYF
TRBD1 | . | TRBJ2-7 | TRBV6-6 | TGTGCCAGCAGCTCCGGGACAGTCTCCTACAATGAGCAGTACTTC | CASSSGTVSYNEQYF
TRBD1 | few | TRBJ1-6 | TRBV6-1 | TGTGCCAGCATGGCTCAACCGGGACAGGGAAATTCACCCCTCCACTTT | CASMAQPGQGNSPLHF
. | . | TRBJ1-6 | TRBV7-2 | TGTGCCAGCAGCTTACGTATGTGGGGGGGGCTTCGGAGCTCCTATAATTCACCCCTCCACTTT | CASSLRMWGGLRSSYNSPLHF
. | . | TRBJ1-1 | TRBV5-5 | TGTGCCAGCAGCTTGGAGGGAGTCACTGAAGCTTTCTTT | CASSLEGVTEAFF
. | once | TRBJ1-2 | TRBV10-2 | TGCGCCGGCAGTGAGTCAAGGGAGGGTGGCTACACCTTC | CAGSESREGGYTF
TRBD2 | few | TRBJ2-3 | TRBV7-9 | TGTGCCAGCAGCTTATTAAACGGGAGGGCGCAGTATTTT | CASSLLNGRAQYF
TRBD1 | . | TRBJ1-1 | TRBV6-5 | TGTGCCAGCAGCCCCGACAGGGGGAGGTACACTGAAGCTTTCTTT | CASSPDRGRYTEAFF
TRBD1 | few | TRBJ1-2 | TRBV20-1 | TGCAGTGCAACTCGCCAGGGGGGGGTCTATGGCTACACCTTC | CSATRQGGVYGYTF
TRBD1 | few | TRBJ2-7 | TRBV2 | TGTGCCAGCAGTGAAGGAGGACAGGGTACCTACGAGCAGTACTTC | CASSEGGQGTYEQYF
. | few | TRBJ1-1 | TRBV11-2 | TGTGCCAGCAGCTTAGAAGCAGCGCGGCCAGCTTTCTTT | CASSLEAARPAFF
TRBD2 | many | TRBJ2-3 | TRBV29-1 | TGCAGCGGACTAGCGGGAGATACGCAGTATTTT | CSGLAGDTQYF
. | . | TRBJ1-2 | TRBV14 | TGTGCCAGCAGCACCCCTAGCGGGGGAGGCTACACCTTC | CASSTPSGGGYTF
. | . | TRBJ2-2 | TRBV12-3/TRBV12-4 | TGTGCCAGCGGAGAGTCTGGTTCGAACACCGGGGAGCTGTTTTTT | CASGESGSNTGELFF
. | many | TRBJ2-7 | TRBV12-3/TRBV12-4 | TGTGCCAGCAGTCCGAGACGCTACTCCTACGAGCAGTACTTC | CASSPRRYSYEQYF
. | once | TRBJ1-4 | TRBV9 | TGTGCCAGCAGCAAGGCGCAGTTCGGGCGCGGGAATGGAAAACTGTTTTTT | CASSKAQFGRGNGKLFF
. | many | TRBJ2-5 | TRBV12-3/TRBV12-4 | TGTGCCAGCCGGACGGCTCCCCAAGAGACCCAGTACTTC | CASRTAPQETQYF
TRBD1 | . | TRBJ1-4 | TRBV4-2 | TGTGCCAGCAGCCAAGAGGGGACAGGGACTTCTAATGAAAAACTGTTTTTT | CASSQEGTGTSNEKLFF
. | . | TRBJ1-2 | TRBV6-6 | TGTGCCAGCAGTTACGAGGAGGGTTACACCTTC | CASSYEEGYTF
TRBD2 | few | TRBJ2-1 | TRBV20-1 | TGCAGTGCTAGCACGGGTGGGACTAGCGGGGGGGCGTACAATGAGCAGTTCTTC | CSASTGGTSGGAYNEQFF
TRBD2 | . | TRBJ2-1 | TRBV7-2 | TGTGCCAGCAGCTTAGAGGGACTAGCGGGCGACAAGCAGTTCTTC | CASSLEGLAGDKQFF
TRBD2 | few | TRBJ2-7 | TRBV28 | TGTGCCAGCAGTTTGATTAGCGGGAACAACGAGCAGTACTTC | CASSLISGNNEQYF
. | . | TRBJ2-1 | TRBV2 | TGTGCCAGCAGTGGGGCACTAGGCTACAATGAGCAGTTCTTC | CASSGALGYNEQFF
. | once | TRBJ2-1 | TRBV3-1 | TGTGCCAGCAGCCAAGTAAGACTAGGTGAGCAGTTCTTC | CASSQVRLGEQFF
. | . | TRBJ2-3 | TRBV3-1 | TGTGCCAGCAGCCAAGGTACTGAATCCACAGATACGCAGTATTTT | CASSQGTESTDTQYF
TRBD1 | . | TRBJ2-7 | TRBV24-1 | TGTGCCACTTCACCAGGGGGCCTATACAATGAGCAGTACTTC | CATSPGGLYNEQYF
. | few | TRBJ2-7 | TRBV6-1 | TGTGCCAGCAGGGACGGGATCAGGTACGAGCAGTACTTC | CASRDGIRYEQYF
TRBD2 | . | TRBJ2-5 | TRBV20-1 | TGCAGTGCTCTTTCCGGGACTAGCGCGCGACAAGAGACCCAGTACTTC | CSALSGTSARQETQYF
. | many | TRBJ2-1 | TRBV27 | TGTGCCAGCAGCTCCCGTTACAATGAGCAGTTCTTC | CASSSRYNEQFF
. | . | TRBJ2-1 | TRBV5-1 | TGCGCCAGCGAGGACGCGGGGGCTTCGGATGAGCAGTTCTTC | CASEDAGASDEQFF
TRBD2 | . | TRBJ2-1 | TRBV7-6 | TGTGCCAGGGGGAGGTGGGGGGGGTACAATGAGCAGTTCTTC | CARGRWGGYNEQFF
TRBD2 | few | TRBJ2-3 | TRBV20-1 | TGCAGTGCTAATAGGGCTAGCGGGGGACGTTCTAGCACAGATACGCAGTATTTT | CSANRASGGRSSTDTQYF
. | . | TRBJ2-2 | TRBV7-9 | TGTGCCAGCAGCTTACTTAATCCCTACACCGGGGAGCTGTTTTTT | CASSLLNPYTGELFF